The 19 T cell receptor beta chains below all came from one sample that was sequenced in a study of shared clonotypes between healthy human individuals. Profiled with immunoSEQ multiplex PCR; TCRdb holds only in-frame clones, not every one. The table lists 2 million to 2.5 million clones, 93% of them singletons. Sequenced input: naive CD4+ T cells from PBMCs. Subset here: CD45RA+ positively selected. These receptors originate from a man younger than 30 in good health. Some clones in this sample may be carry-over from other donors' samples.

This clone was detected once. The chain uses TRBV11-2 and TRBJ2-5; possibly TRBD2 for D (5 bases). The V gene's germline CDR1 is SGHAT and CDR2 FQNNGV. V dropped 2 bases and J dropped 10 bases, with 8 bases sitting between them. The CDR3 runs to 11 residues. The CDR3 loop reads CASSLYGDQYF. DNA for the CDR3: TGTGCCAGCAGCTTATACGGGGACCAGTACTTC.

This clone was seen once. The chain carries TRBV18 and TRBJ2-2; maybe TRBD1 (6 bases). Germline V gene sequence: CDR1 KGHSH, CDR2 LQKENI. Trimming left V 3 bases short and J 1 base short, with 9 bases between. The CDR3 consists of 15 residues. The CDR3 loop reads CASSPGTMNTGELFF. DNA for the CDR3: TGTGCCAGCTCACCGGGGACAATGAACACCGGGGAGCTGTTTTTT.

The chain has TRBV9 and TRBJ2-2; tentative D call: TRBD1 (5 bases). Germline-derived CDR1 and CDR2 are SGDLS and YYNGEE. Trimming left V 1 base short and J 5 bases short, with 12 bases between. CDR3 length: 15 amino acids. In DNA form, the CDR3 reads TGTGCCAGCAGCGTAACTCCAGACAGTACCGGGGAGCTGTTTTTT. Residues: CASSVTPDSTGELFF. Together with reference TRBV9 and TRBJ2-2, the CDR3 gives the full variable domain: DSGVTQTPKHLITATGQRVTLRCSPRSGDLSVYWYQQSLDQGLQFLIQYYNGEERAKGNILERFSAQQFPDLHSELNLSSLELGDSALYFCASSVTPDSTGELFFGEGSRLTVL.

This rearrangement joins TRBV28 to TRBJ2-3; 11 bases agree with TRBD2. The germline V gene encodes CDR1 MDHEN and CDR2 SYDVKM. The ends lost 2 bases at V and 11 bases at J; junction bases unmatched: 9. CDR3 length equals 15 residues. CDR3: CASSLPSGRTMGQYF. The CDR3 DNA follows: TGTGCCAGCAGTTTACCTAGCGGGAGGACCATGGGGCAGTATTTT.

This chain joins TRBV5-4 and TRBJ2-7; TRBD2 matches 10 bases. V was clipped by 3 bases and J by 0 bases; unmatched bases: 3. Germline loops: CDR1 SGHNT, CDR2 YYREEE (reference sequence). This CDR3 is built from 15 residues. As DNA, the CDR3 is TGTGCCAGCAGCTGGGGGACTAGCGACTCCTACGAGCAGTACTTC. It yields the protein CASSWGTSDSYEQYF.

This clone was found a few times. This sample includes further DNA sequences coding for the same CDR3. The chain combines TRBV28 with TRBJ1-5; TRBD1 matches 7 bases. Germline V gives CDR1 MDHEN, CDR2 SYDVKM. This CDR3 comprises 14 residues. The junction had 5 bases not matched to a gene; V was cut back by 4 bases and J by 5 bases. CDR3 protein: CASSSAQGDQPQHF. The CDR3 DNA reads as TGTGCCAGCAGTTCAGCCCAGGGGGATCAGCCCCAGCATTTT.

The rearrangement links TRBV13 to TRBJ1-4; 8 positions agree with TRBD1. The length of the CDR3 is 16 residues. The germline gives CDR1 PRHDT, CDR2 FYEKMQ (reference sequence). Trimming at V came to 5 bases and at J to 10 bases, leaving 15 bases not matched to a gene. DNA of the CDR3: TGTGCCAGCAGCAAACGGGGTACGGGACAGGATGGAAAACTGTTTTTT. Translated: CASSKRGTGQDGKLFF.

The chain uses TRBV10-3 and TRBJ2-7; 10 bases fit TRBD1. CDR1 and CDR2 from the germline V gene are ENHRY and SYGVKD. This CDR3 has 13 residues. V lost 9 bases and J lost 5; bases outside the gene matches: 7. In DNA form, the CDR3 reads TGTGCCATTAAAGACAGGGGGCTACACGAGCAGTACTTC. Translation gives CAIKDRGLHEQYF.

The J gene is TRBJ2-7, the V gene TRBV6-5, with D tentatively TRBD2 (6 bases). Germline CDR1 reads MNHEY; CDR2 reads SVGAGI. The CDR3 totals 15 residues. V was pared by 8 bases and J by 5 bases, with 22 bases between. The CDR3 protein is CASGRSRETPHEQYF. The CDR3 region has the DNA TGTGCCAGCGGAAGGAGTCGGGAGACCCCTCACGAGCAGTACTTC.

Concerning this clone itself: The sample holds other DNA sequences that translate to the same CDR3. J is TRBJ2-7 and V is TRBV5-6; D may correspond to TRBD1 or TRBD2 (5 bases each). The CDR3 has 11 amino acids. The V end was cut by 4 bases, the J end by 5 bases, with 7 bases between. The germline gives CDR1 SGHDT, CDR2 YYEEEE. The CDR3 nucleotides read TGTGCCAGCAGCCAGGGAGACGAGCAGTACTTC. It specifies CASSQGDEQYF.

About this clone: Within the sample, other DNA sequences also encode this same CDR3. V is TRBV7-3 and J is TRBJ1-1; D gene ambiguous. There are 14 residues in the CDR3. V gave up 5 bases and J gave up 1 base, with 11 bases separating them. Germline assignment: CDR1 SGHTA and CDR2 FQGTGA. The CDR3 bases are TGTGCCAGCAGCCTAGGACCGACGAACACTGAAGCTTTCTTT. It specifies CASSLGPTNTEAFF.

The chain couples TRBV11-2 to TRBJ1-4, with D perhaps TRBD1 (5 bases). Deletions cut 3 bases from V and 3 bases from J, with 11 bases between. The CDR3 covers 15 residues. CDR1 and CDR2 from the germline V gene are SGHAT and FQNNGV. The CDR3 loop reads CASSFRGSANEKLFF. The CDR3 nucleotides read TGTGCCAGCAGCTTTCGGGGGTCGGCTAATGAAAAACTGTTTTTT.

V usage is TRBV9 and J usage is TRBJ2-7, with D possibly called TRBD1 or TRBD2 (5 bases each). Germline V gives CDR1 SGDLS, CDR2 YYNGEE. There are 15 residues in the CDR3. Trimming removed 3 bases at V and 2 bases at J, with 15 bases between. CDR3 in amino acids: CASSARGGPTYEQYF. The CDR3 region has the DNA TGTGCCAGCAGCGCCCGTGGGGGTCCGACCTACGAGCAGTACTTC.

This chain connects TRBV4-2 to TRBJ2-2; D possibly corresponds to TRBD2 (6 bases). V was clipped by 0 bases and J by 7 bases, with 15 bases between them. The CDR3 is made up of 16 amino acids. Germline V gene data show CDR1 as LGHNA and CDR2 as YNFKEQ. The CDR3 DNA follows: TGTGCCAGCAGCCAAGATGATAGCGGTCAGGGCGGGGAGCTGTTTTTT. It specifies CASSQDDSGQGGELFF.

This chain uses TRBV28 with TRBJ1-1; D is unresolved. The germline V and J ends were trimmed by 5 bases and 1 base, with 20 bases remaining between them. There are 17 residues in the CDR3. The germline V gene encodes CDR1 MDHEN and CDR2 SYDVKM. The CDR3 bases are TGTGCCAGCAGTGCCGGGAGGATCTCCTCTGGGAACACTGAAGCTTTCTTT. Its protein product is CASSAGRISSGNTEAFF.

The chain joins TRBV21-1 to TRBJ1-5; TRBD1 is the table's D call and was not checked against the DNA. TRBV21-1 is an annotated pseudogene. There are 17 residues in the CDR3. CDR3 sequence reads: CASSAYTGGFSNQPQHF. The DNA of the CDR3 is TGTGCCAGCAGCGCCTATACAGGGGGCTTTAGCAATCAGCCCCAGCATTTT.

The DNA for the CDR3 is TGTGCCAGTAAGAACAAATTAAACACCGGGGAGCTGTTTTTT. It is translated as CASKNKLNTGELFF. The chain recombines TRBV19 with TRBJ2-2; D gene uncertain. The V end lost 7 bases, the J end lost 2 bases, and 11 bases lay between the germline ends. This CDR3 contains 14 residues. CDR1 and CDR2 (germline): LNHDA, SQIVND (reference sequence).

The chain carries TRBV28 and TRBJ2-3; maybe TRBD1 (5 bases). This CDR3 is built from 17 residues. Germline loops: CDR1 MDHEN, CDR2 SYDVKM. V was shortened by 6 bases and J by 1 base, with 20 bases between the two germline ends. The CDR3, as DNA: TGTGCCAGCAGCACCCCGGGTTGGGGCGACGGCACAGATACGCAGTATTTT. Protein product: CASSTPGWGDGTDTQYF.

The chain couples TRBV7-2 to TRBJ1-2, with D hard to call. The CDR3 loop spans 14 amino acids. The V gene lost 1 base and the J gene lost 1 base, with 7 bases spanning the gap. Looked up from germline, CDR1 is SGHTA and CDR2 is FQGNSA. CDR3 nucleotide sequence: TGTGCCAGCAGCTTAGAAGTATTTAACTATGGCTACACCTTC. Protein product: CASSLEVFNYGYTF.